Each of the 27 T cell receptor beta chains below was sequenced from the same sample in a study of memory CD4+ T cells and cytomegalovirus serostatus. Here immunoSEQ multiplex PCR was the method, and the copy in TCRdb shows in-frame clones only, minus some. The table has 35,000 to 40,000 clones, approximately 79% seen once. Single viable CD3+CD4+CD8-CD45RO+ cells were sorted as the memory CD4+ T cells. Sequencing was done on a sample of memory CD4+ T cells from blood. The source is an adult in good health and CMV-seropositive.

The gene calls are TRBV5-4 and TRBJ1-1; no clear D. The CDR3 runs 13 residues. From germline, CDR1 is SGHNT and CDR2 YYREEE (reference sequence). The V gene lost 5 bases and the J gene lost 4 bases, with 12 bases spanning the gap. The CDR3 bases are TGTGCCAGCAGTTTGCAAGGGAGCACTGAAGCTTTCTTT. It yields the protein CASSLQGSTEAFF.

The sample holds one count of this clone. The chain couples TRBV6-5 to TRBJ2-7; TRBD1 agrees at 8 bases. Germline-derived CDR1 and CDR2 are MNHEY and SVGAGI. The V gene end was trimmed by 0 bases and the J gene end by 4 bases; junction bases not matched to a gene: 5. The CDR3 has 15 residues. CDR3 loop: CASSYSSRGLYEQYF. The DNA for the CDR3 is TGTGCCAGCAGTTACTCGAGCAGGGGGCTTTACGAGCAGTACTTC.

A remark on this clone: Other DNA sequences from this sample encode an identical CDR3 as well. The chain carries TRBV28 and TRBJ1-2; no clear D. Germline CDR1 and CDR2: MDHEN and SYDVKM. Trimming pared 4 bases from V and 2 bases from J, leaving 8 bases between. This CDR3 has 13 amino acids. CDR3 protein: CASSSSENYGYTF. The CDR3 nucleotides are TGTGCCAGCAGTTCTTCTGAGAACTATGGCTACACCTTC.

CDR3 region: CASSLGPSNTGELFF. The CDR3 DNA sequence: TGTGCCAGCAGCCTGGGACCTTCGAACACCGGGGAGCTGTTTTTT. V gene TRBV5-6 combines with J gene TRBJ2-2, with D tentatively TRBD1 or TRBD2 (5 bases each). Trimming shortened V by 4 bases and J by 0 bases, and 10 bases separated the two germline ends. CDR1 is SGHDT, CDR2 YYEEEE, per germline. This CDR3 region has 15 residues.

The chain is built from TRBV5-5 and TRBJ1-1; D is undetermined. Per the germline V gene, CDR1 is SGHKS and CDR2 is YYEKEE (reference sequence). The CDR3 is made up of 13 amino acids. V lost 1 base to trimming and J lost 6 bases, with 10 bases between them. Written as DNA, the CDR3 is TGTGCCAGCAGCTTGACCGGGAAAGCTGAAGCTTTCTTT. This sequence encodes CASSLTGKAEAFF.

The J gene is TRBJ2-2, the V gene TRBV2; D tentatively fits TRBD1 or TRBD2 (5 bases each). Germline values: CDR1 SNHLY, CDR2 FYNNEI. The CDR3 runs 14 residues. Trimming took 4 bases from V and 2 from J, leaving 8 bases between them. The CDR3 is CASSVGVNTGELFF. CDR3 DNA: TGTGCCAGCAGTGTGGGGGTTAACACCGGGGAGCTGTTTTTT.

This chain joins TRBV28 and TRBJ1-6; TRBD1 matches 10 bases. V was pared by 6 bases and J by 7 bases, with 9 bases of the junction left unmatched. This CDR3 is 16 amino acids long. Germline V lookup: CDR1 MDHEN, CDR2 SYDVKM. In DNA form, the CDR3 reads TGTGCCAGCAGGAGACAGGGGGCGCGGGAGAATTCACCCCTCCACTTT. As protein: CASRRQGARENSPLHF. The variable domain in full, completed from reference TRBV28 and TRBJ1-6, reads DVKVTQSSRYLVKRTGEKVFLECVQDMDHENMFWYRQDPGLGLRLIYFSYDVKMKEKGDIPEGYSVSREKKERFSLILESASTNQTSMYLCASRRQGARENSPLHFGNGTRLTVT.

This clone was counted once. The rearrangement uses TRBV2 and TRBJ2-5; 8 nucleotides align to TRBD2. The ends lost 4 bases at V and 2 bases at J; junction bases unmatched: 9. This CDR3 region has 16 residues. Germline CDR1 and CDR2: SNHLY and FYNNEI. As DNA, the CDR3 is TGTGCCAGCAGTGCTTTACGGGGGGGCTCTCAAGAGACCCAGTACTTC. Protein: CASSALRGGSQETQYF.

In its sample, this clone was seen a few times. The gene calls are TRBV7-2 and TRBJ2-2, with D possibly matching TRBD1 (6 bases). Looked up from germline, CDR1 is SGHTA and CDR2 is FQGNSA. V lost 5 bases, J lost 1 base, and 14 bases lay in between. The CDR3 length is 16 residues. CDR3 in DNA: TGTGCCAGCAGCCTGTACGGGACAAGGAACACCGGGGAGCTGTTTTTT. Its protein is CASSLYGTRNTGELFF.

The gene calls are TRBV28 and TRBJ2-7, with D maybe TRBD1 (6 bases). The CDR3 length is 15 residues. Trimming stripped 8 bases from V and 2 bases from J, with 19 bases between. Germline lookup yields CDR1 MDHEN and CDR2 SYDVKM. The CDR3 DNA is TGTGCCAGCCAGACTCCGGGACACTCGACCTACGAGCAGTACTTC. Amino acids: CASQTPGHSTYEQYF.

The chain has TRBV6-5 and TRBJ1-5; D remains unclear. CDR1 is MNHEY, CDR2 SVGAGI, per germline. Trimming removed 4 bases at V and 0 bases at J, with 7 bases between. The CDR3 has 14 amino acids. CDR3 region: CASSSGYSNQPQHF. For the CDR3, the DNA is TGTGCCAGCAGTTCGGGATATAGCAATCAGCCCCAGCATTTT.

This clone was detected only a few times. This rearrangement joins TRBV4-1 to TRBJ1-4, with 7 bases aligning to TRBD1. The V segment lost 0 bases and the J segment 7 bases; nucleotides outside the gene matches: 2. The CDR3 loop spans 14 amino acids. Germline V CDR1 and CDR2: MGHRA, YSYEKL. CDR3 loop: CASSQDRGSEKLFF. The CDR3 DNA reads TGCGCCAGCAGCCAAGACAGGGGGAGTGAAAAACTGTTTTTT.

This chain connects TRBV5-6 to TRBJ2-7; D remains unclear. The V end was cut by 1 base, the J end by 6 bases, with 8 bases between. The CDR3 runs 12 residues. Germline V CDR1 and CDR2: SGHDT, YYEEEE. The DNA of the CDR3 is TGTGCCAGCAGCTTGCAGGTGTTCGAGCAGTACTTC. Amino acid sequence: CASSLQVFEQYF.

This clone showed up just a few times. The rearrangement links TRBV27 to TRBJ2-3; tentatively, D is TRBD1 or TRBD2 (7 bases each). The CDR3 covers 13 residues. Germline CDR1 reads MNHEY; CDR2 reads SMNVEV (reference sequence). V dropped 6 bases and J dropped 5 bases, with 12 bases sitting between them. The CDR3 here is CASRPGGGDTQYF. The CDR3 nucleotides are TGTGCCAGCAGACCAGGGGGGGGAGATACGCAGTATTTT.

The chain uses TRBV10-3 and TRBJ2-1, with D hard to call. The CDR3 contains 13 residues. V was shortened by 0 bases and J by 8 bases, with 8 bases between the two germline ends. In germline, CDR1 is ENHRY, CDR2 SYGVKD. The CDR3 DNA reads TGTGCCATCAGTGAGTCGAGTATTGATGAGCAGTTCTTC. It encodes CAISESSIDEQFF.

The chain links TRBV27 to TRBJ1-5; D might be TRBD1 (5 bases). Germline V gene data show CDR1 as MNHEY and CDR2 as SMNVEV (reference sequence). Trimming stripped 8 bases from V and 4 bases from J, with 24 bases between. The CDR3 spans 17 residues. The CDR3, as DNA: TGTGCCAGCGCCTCCATCTGGGGCGGGGACTTTAATCAGCCCCAGCATTTT. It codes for CASASIWGGDFNQPQHF.

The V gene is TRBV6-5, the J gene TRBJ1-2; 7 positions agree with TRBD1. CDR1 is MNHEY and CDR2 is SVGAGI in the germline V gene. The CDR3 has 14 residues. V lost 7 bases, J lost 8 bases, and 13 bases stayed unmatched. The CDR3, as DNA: TGTGCCAGCAATCCGGACAGGCTCTCTATGGGCTACACCTTC. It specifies CASNPDRLSMGYTF.

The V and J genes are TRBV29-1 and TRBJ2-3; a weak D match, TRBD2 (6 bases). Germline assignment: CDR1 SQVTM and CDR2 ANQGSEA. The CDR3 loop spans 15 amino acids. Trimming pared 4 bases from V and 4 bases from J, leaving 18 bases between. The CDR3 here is CSVAGLVEGPDTQYF. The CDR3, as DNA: TGCAGCGTTGCGGGGTTGGTGGAGGGGCCAGATACGCAGTATTTT.

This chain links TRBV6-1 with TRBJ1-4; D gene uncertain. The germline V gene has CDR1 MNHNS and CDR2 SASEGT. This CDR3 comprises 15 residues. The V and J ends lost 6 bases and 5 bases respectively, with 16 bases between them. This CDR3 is CASRLFRASNEKLFF. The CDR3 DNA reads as TGTGCCAGCAGACTCTTCCGGGCCTCGAATGAAAAACTGTTTTTT.

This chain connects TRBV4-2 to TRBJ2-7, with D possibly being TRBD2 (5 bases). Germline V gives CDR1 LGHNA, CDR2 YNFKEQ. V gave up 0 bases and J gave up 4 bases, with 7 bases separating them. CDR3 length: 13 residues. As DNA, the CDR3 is TGTGCCAGCAGCCAAGATCGGGGATACGAGCAGTACTTC. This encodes CASSQDRGYEQYF.

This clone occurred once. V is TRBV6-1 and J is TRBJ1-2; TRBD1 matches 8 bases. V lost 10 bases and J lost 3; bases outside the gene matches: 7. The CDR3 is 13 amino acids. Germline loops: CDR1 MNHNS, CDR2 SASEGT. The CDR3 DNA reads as TGTGCCACTTCACAGGGGGTTGACTATGGCTACACCTTC. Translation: CATSQGVDYGYTF.

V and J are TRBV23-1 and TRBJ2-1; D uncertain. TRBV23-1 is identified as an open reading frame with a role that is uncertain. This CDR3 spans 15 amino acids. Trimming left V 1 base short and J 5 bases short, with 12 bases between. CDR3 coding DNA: TGCGCCAGCAGTCAATGGCGTGGCCTTGACAATGAGCAGTTCTTC. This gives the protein CASSQWRGLDNEQFF.

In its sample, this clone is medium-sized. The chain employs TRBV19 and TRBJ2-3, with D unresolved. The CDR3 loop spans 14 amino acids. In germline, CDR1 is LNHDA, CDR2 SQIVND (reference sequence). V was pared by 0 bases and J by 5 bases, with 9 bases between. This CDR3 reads CASSIDHSVDTQYF. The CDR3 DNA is TGTGCCAGTAGTATAGATCACTCAGTAGATACGCAGTATTTT.

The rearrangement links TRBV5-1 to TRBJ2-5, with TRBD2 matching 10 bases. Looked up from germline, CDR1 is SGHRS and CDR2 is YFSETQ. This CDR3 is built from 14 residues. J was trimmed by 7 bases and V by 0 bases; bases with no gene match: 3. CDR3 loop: CASSLVASGGTQYF. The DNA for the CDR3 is TGCGCCAGCAGCTTGGTGGCTAGCGGGGGGACCCAGTACTTC.

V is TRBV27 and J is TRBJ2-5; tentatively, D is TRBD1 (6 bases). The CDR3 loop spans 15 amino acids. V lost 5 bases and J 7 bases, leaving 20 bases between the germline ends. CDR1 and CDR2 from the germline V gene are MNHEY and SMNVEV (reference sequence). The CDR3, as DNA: TGTGCCAGCAGTGCACAGGGTCCGGGTTGGGCGACCCAGTACTTC. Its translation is CASSAQGPGWATQYF.

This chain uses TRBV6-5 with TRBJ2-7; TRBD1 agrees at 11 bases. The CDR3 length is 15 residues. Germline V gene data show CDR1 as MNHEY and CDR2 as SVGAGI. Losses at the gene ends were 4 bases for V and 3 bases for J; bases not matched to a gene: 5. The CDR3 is CASSWGQGGDYEQYF. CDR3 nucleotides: TGTGCCAGCAGTTGGGGACAGGGGGGGGACTACGAGCAGTACTTC.

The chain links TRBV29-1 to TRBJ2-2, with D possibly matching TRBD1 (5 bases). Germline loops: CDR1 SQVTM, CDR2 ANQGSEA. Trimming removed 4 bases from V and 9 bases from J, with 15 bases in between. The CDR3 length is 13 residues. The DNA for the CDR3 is TGCAGCGTTGCAGGGCTCCCATCCCGGGAGCTGTTTTTT. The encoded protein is CSVAGLPSRELFF.